These 19 T cell receptor beta chains were sequenced from one sample in a study of monozygotic twins with inflammatory bowel disease (dated by TCRdb to between 2017 and 2020). Libraries were prepared through 5' RACE. Sequencer: Illumina HiSeq 2500. One entry per CDR3 protein sequence results from the TCRdb reprocessing of the reads, with DNA left out. The sample table gives under 200,000 distinct CDR3 sequences. The ten largest clonotypes hold approximately 3% of the sample. The sequenced material came from blood. These TCRs come from a human donor with ulcerative colitis or Crohn's disease, or a healthy co-twin of an affected twin (not recorded which).

The rearrangement links TRBV5-4 to TRBJ2-7; checking the TCRdb D call of TRBD1 is not possible without DNA. The CDR3 spans 14 residues. CDR1 and CDR2 (germline): SGHNT, YYREEE (reference sequence). CDR3 amino acids: CANSRVGASYEQYF.

The rearrangement links TRBV6-4 to TRBJ2-7; TCRdb designates TRBD2, a call that cannot be tested without DNA. This CDR3 has 13 amino acids. Germline loops: CDR1 MRHNA, CDR2 SNTAGT. The CDR3 spells CASSDHKGDEQYF.

The chain links TRBV3-1 to TRBJ2-1; TCRdb reports TRBD1, a call that lacks DNA to check it against. The CDR3 spans 13 residues. Per the germline V gene, CDR1 is LGHDT and CDR2 is YNNKEL (reference sequence). The CDR3 spells CASATGGSNEQFF.

V gene TRBV7-2 combines with J gene TRBJ2-7; as DNA is missing, the TRBD2 call by TCRdb cannot be tested. This CDR3 is 13 amino acids long. Germline CDR1 reads SGHTA; CDR2 reads FQGNSA. The CDR3 here is CASSLALGGITYF.

The chain combines TRBV29-1 with TRBJ1-2. The CDR3 sequence is 12 residues long. Per germline, CDR1 SQVTM and CDR2 ANQGSEA. CDR3 protein: CSAEESNYGYTF.

The chain couples TRBV3-1 to TRBJ2-1; TCRdb picks TRBD1, but there is no DNA to check that call. Germline V gene data show CDR1 as LGHDT and CDR2 as YNNKEL (reference sequence). The length of the CDR3 is 15 residues. The CDR3 reads CASSPNHGGYNEQFF.

The V call is TRBV20-1, the J call TRBJ2-3; TCRdb designates TRBD2, a call that cannot be tested without DNA. In germline, CDR1 is DFQATT, CDR2 SNEGSKA (reference sequence). This CDR3 has 14 residues. The CDR3: CSNQREGPTDTQYF.

This chain links TRBV5-1 with TRBJ2-6. Germline V gene lookup returns CDR1 SGHRS and CDR2 YFSETQ. This CDR3 region has 16 residues. CDR3 protein: CASSLDPAAGANVLTF. The full variable domain, rest sourced from reference TRBV5-1 and TRBJ2-6, is KAGVTQTPRYLIKTRGQQVTLSCSPISGHRSVSWYQQTPGQGLQFLFEYFSETQRNKGNFPGRFSGRQFSNSRSEMNVSTLELGDSALYLCASSLDPAAGANVLTFGAGSRLTVL.

The chain couples TRBV9 to TRBJ2-1; TCRdb proposes TRBD2, but this gene call is untestable without DNA. Germline lookup yields CDR1 SGDLS and CDR2 YYNGEE. The CDR3 sequence is 18 residues long. This CDR3 is CASSVEGGGLSSYNEQFF.

The chain couples TRBV6-1 to TRBJ2-3; the TCRdb D gene call, TRBD2, has no DNA to confirm it. CDR1 and CDR2 from the germline V gene are MNHNS and SASEGT. The CDR3 sequence is 15 residues long. This chain's CDR3 is CASRPGTLRTDTQYF.

The chain combines TRBV27 with TRBJ2-6; TCRdb's D call of TRBD1 is untestable without DNA. This CDR3 region has 15 residues. Germline V gene sequence: CDR1 MNHEY, CDR2 SMNVEV (reference sequence). The CDR3 loop reads CASSLKGDGANVLTF.

The chain carries TRBV6-5 and TRBJ2-2; TCRdb lists TRBD1, though no DNA is available to test this call. Germline V gene data show CDR1 as MNHEY and CDR2 as SVGAGI. The CDR3 spans 14 residues. CDR3 residues: CASSTDRVGGELFF.

The chain has TRBV5-1 and TRBJ2-3. The CDR3 consists of 12 residues. Germline lookup yields CDR1 SGHRS and CDR2 YFSETQ. This CDR3 is CASSFDRDTQYF.

J is TRBJ2-5 and V is TRBV29-1; TCRdb proposes TRBD2, but this gene call is untestable without DNA. CDR1 is SQVTM and CDR2 is ANQGSEA in the germline V gene. This CDR3 is 11 amino acids long. This chain's CDR3 is CSVGLRETQYF. Full variable domain (outside the CDR3, taken from reference TRBV29-1 and TRBJ2-5): SAVISQKPSRDICQRGTSLTIQCQVDSQVTMMFWYRQQPGQSLTLIATANQGSEATYESGFVIDKFPISRPNLTFSTLTVSNMSPEDSSIYLCSVGLRETQYFGPGTRLLVL.

The CDR3 loop reads CASSFVRSSDRETQYF. The rearrangement links TRBV5-1 to TRBJ2-5; TCRdb selects TRBD2, and the lack of DNA leaves this call unchecked. The CDR3 has 16 residues. Germline loops: CDR1 SGHRS, CDR2 YFSETQ.

The chain carries TRBV7-2 and TRBJ1-4; TCRdb lists TRBD1, though no DNA is available to test this call. CDR3 length equals 14 residues. CDR1 and CDR2 from the germline V gene are SGHTA and FQGNSA. This CDR3 reads CASSRGARNEKLFF.

The genes are TRBV7-9 and TRBJ2-1; TCRdb selects TRBD1, and the lack of DNA leaves this call unchecked. Germline V CDR1 and CDR2: SEHNR, FQNEAQ (reference sequence). CDR3 length equals 15 residues. This chain's CDR3 is CAGILFGGVGNEQFF.

The chain couples TRBV20-1 to TRBJ1-5; checking the TCRdb D call of TRBD1 is not possible without DNA. The germline gives CDR1 DFQATT, CDR2 SNEGSKA (reference sequence). This CDR3 is built from 14 residues. CDR3 in amino acids: CSPRGGGSNQPQHF.

The genes are TRBV27 and TRBJ2-3; lacking DNA, the TRBD1 call made by TCRdb goes unchecked. The germline CDR1 and CDR2 sequences are MNHEY and SMNVEV (reference sequence). The CDR3 is 17 residues long. The CDR3 reads CASSSEGVARLRDTQYF.